This T cell receptor beta chain emerged from a study of T cell responses to AZD1222 COVID-19 vaccine (dated by TCRdb to the early 2020s). Broadly, across the study: A total of over 230 trial participants underwent TCR sequencing, of whom around 210 had received two doses of AZD1222 and around 25 had received two doses of the MenACWY control vaccine. Trial participants were enrolled by age into subgroups of 18-55, 56-69 and 70-plus years, and approximately 150, 30 and 60 TCR-sequenced participants, respectively, were included in these subgroups.

The CDR3 regions of human TCRbeta chains were subjected to immunosequencing. On the study's bioinformatics: Repertoire TCRs were matched against a reference library of SARS-CoV-2-specific TCRs generated with the MIRA antigen-specificity platform. Breadth was defined as the fraction of unique TCRs that were SARS-CoV-2-associated. Depth was defined as the fraction of total T cells that were SARS-CoV-2-associated. Each spike-specific TCR was assigned to its reactive spike region and to a CD4 or CD8 class using the MIRA data. Log10-transformed breadth and depth values were compared by one-way ANOVA with Sidak's multiple comparisons tests. The immuneACCESS repertoire file appears here via TCRdb, limited to in-frame rearrangements. These files lack a portion of the clones; in checked studies, under half of the deficit traces to unresolved V genes, and the cause of the others is not known. The V and J calls and clone size come from that table; D and trimming were worked out from the DNA. Across this sample there are about 190,000 clones, with approximately 94% seen only once. Less than 4% of the sample goes to the ten largest clones.

CDR1 and CDR2, looked up from the germline V gene, are SGHTA and FQGNSA. The CDR3, from cysteine to phenylalanine, totals 15 residues. Only the CDR3 part of the read is kept: 45 bases, read in frame from the first base. Trimming removed 5 bases from V and 1 base from J, leaving 14 bases between the germline ends. In the case of this clone: Its antigen target is currently unknown. Nothing much larger sits one base from this clone, and base qualities are not available.

Findings and caveats that apply to the study as a whole: The whole spike protein was spanned by vaccine-associated CD4 TCRs, and dominant responses were seen in regions 160-218 and 743-854. The 56-69-year group was small, and its depth increase did not reach significance, likely because of low power. Conclusions about previously exposed vaccinees were limited because only a handful of AZD1222 recipients were SARS-CoV-2 seropositive at baseline. Participants were mostly white British and included more females than males, and it was suggested by the authors that clonal diversity may have been underestimated. Reportedly, almost half of the unique spike-specific TCRs recognized epitopes lying outside the regions that are mutated in the B.1.351 and B.1.1.7 variants. Because no day 14 peak-response samples were available, the repertoires could be characterized only after the peak T cell response. After two AZD1222 doses, spike-specific TCR breadth and depth were significantly higher than at day 0 and than in MenACWY recipients.

The time point label of this sample denotes: about 28 days (+/-7) after the second vaccine dose. What the treatment or condition label conveys for this sample: meningococcal conjugate vaccine given as trial control. Samples from vaccinated people were obtained from the UK trials COV001 and COV002, which included a single-blind randomized controlled phase 2/3 trial of AZD1222 (ChAdOx1 nCoV-19) in healthy adults. Trial participant PBMC samples were collected at day 0 and day 28 after the second dose for TCRbeta chain sequencing. The specimen was peripheral blood, collected 28 days after the second dose of the MenACWY control vaccine. This sequence originates from an adult who received the MenACWY meningococcal vaccine as a control. The rearrangement joined TRBV7-2 to TRBJ1-1; perhaps TRBD1 is the D gene, with 5 bases matching. The DNA sequence is TGTGCCAGCAGCCCAAAATTGGGGACGAACACTGAAGCTTTCTTT. Translated, this gives CASSPKLGTNTEAFF. The variable domain in full, with residues beyond the CDR3 obtained from the reference TRBV7-2 and TRBJ1-1 genes, is GAGVSQSPSNKVTEKGKDVELRCDPISGHTALYWYRQSLGQGLEFLIYFQGNSAPDKSGLPSDRFSAERTGGSVSTLTIQRTQQEDSAVYLCASSPKLGTNTEAFFGQGTRLTVV.